This T cell receptor beta chain appears in the sequencing data of a study of PD-1 blockade in classical Hodgkin lymphoma. As to time point: cycle 4 day 1 (C4D1), after five to seven weeks of nivolumab. Relapse after autologous stem cell transplantation occurred in every patient, and brentuximab vedotin exposure varied. The authors purified CD4+ T cells from thawed PBMCs by magnetic negative selection. Complete response, partial response or progressive disease made up the best responses. Here immunoSEQ multiplex PCR was the method, and the copy in TCRdb shows in-frame clones only, minus some. The sample records fewer than 35,000 clones, 70% to 90% being singletons. CDR1 is MNHNS and CDR2 is SASEGT in the germline V gene. CDR3 size: 12 residues. The ends were cut back, 4 bases at V and 6 bases at J, with 4 bases in the middle. Study results and caveats: For complete responders, baseline diversity was comparable to that of newly diagnosed patients. Repertoire differences lack defined causes, possibly disease activity or prior therapy.

Comments on this clone: Its cognate antigen is unknown.

The material was CD4+ T cells from blood, obtained before the fourth cycle of nivolumab. The chain recombines TRBV6-1 with TRBJ1-6, with D unclear. The clonotype comes from a human donor with classical Hodgkin lymphoma. In DNA, the CDR3 is TGTGCCAGCAGTGGTCCTAATTCACCCCTCCACTTT. Residues: CASSGPNSPLHF.